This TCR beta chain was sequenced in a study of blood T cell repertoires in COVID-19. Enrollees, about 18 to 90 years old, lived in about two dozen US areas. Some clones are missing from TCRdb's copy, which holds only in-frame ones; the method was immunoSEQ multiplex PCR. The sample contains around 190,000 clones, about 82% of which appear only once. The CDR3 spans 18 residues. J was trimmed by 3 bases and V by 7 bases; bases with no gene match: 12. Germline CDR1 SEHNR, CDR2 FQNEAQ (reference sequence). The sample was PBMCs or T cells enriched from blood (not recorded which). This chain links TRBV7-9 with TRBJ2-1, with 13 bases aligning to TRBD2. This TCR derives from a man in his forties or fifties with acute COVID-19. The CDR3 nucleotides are TGTGCCAGCATCAAAGGACTAGCGGGAGTGAAATTCTACAATGAGCAGTTCTTC. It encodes CASIKGLAGVKFYNEQFF.